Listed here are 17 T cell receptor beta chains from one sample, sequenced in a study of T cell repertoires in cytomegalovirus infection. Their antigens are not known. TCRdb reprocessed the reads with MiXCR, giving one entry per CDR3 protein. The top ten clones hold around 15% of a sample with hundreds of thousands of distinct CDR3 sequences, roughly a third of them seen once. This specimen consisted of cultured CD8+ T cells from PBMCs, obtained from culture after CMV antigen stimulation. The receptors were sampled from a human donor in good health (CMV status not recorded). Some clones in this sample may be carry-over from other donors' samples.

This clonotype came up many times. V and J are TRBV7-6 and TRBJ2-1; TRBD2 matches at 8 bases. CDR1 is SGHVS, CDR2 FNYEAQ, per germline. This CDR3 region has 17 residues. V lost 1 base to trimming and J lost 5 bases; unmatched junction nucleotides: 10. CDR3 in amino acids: CASSLEMGGAGDNEQFF. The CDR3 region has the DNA TGTGCCAGCAGCTTAGAAATGGGAGGAGCGGGGGACAATGAGCAGTTCTTC.

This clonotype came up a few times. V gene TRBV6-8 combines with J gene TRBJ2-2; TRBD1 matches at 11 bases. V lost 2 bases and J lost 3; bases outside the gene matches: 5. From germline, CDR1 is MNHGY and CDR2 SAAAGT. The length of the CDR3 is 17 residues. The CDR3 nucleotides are TGTGCCAGCAGTTACCAAGCGGACAGGGGGCACACCGGGGAGCTGTTTTTT. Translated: CASSYQADRGHTGELFF.

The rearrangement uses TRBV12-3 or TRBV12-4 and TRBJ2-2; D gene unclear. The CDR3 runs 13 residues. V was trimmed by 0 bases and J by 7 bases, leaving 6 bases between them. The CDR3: CASSLAHGGELFF. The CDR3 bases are TGTGCCAGCAGTTTAGCCCACGGCGGGGAGCTGTTTTTT.

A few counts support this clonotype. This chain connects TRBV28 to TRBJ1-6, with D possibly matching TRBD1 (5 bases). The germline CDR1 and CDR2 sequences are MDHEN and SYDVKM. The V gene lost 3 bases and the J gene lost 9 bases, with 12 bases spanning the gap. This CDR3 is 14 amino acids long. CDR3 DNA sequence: TGTGCCAGCAGTTTTGCGGGGGATGGTTCACCCCTCCACTTT. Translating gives CASSFAGDGSPLHF.

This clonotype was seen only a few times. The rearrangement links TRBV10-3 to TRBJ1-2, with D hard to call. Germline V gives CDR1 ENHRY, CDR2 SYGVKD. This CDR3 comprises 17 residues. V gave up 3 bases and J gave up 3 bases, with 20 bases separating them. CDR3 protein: CAISEEWNRGRDYGYTF. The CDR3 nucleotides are TGTGCCATCAGTGAAGAGTGGAACAGAGGGAGAGACTATGGCTACACCTTC.

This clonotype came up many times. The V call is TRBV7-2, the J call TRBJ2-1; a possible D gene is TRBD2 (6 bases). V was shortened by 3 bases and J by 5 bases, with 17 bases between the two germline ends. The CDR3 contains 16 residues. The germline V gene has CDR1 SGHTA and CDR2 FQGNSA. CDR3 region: CASSLTATGLNNEQFF. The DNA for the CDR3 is TGTGCCAGCAGCTTGACTGCGACGGGACTCAACAATGAGCAGTTCTTC.

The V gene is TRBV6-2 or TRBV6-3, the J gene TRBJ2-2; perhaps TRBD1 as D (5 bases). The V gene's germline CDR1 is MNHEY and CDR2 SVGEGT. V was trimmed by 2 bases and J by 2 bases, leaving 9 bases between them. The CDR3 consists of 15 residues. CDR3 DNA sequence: TGTGCCAGCAGTTACCTCAGGGAAAACACCGGGGAGCTGTTTTTT. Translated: CASSYLRENTGELFF.

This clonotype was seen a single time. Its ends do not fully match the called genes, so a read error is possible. This CDR3 reads CVSITRESGANVLTF. The CDR3 coding sequence is TGTGTCAGCATCACTCGGGAATCTGGGGCCAACGTCCTGACTTTC. The chain has TRBV7-8 and TRBJ2-6, with a weak D call TRBD2 (5 bases). The germline V gene has CDR1 SGHVS and CDR2 FQNEAQ. CDR3 length: 15 amino acids.

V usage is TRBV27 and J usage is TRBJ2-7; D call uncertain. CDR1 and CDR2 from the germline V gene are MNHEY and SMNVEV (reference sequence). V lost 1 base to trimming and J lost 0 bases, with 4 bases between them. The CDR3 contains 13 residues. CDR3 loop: CASSLYYSYEQYF. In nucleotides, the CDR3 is TGTGCCAGCAGTTTATATTACTCCTACGAGCAGTACTTC.

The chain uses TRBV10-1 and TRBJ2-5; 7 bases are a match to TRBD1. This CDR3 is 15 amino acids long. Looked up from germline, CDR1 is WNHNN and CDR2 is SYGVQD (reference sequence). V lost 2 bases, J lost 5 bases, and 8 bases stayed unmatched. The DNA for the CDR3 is TGCGCCAGCAGTGAGATGCGACAGGGAAGGGAGACCCAGTACTTC. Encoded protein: CASSEMRQGRETQYF.

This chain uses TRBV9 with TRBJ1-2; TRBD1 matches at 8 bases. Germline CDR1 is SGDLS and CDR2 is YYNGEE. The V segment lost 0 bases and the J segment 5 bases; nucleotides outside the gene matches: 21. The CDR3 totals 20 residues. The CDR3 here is CASSVASETRTGPNGYGYTF. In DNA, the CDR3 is TGTGCCAGCAGCGTAGCGTCGGAGACCCGGACAGGGCCAAATGGATATGGCTACACCTTC.

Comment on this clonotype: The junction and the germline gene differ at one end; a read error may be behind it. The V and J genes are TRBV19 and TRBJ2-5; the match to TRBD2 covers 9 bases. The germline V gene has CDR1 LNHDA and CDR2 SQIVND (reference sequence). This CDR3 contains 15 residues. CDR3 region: CTSSRSGGTVETQYF. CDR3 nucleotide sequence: TGTACCAGCAGCAGGAGCGGGGGGACGGTTGAGACCCAGTACTTC.

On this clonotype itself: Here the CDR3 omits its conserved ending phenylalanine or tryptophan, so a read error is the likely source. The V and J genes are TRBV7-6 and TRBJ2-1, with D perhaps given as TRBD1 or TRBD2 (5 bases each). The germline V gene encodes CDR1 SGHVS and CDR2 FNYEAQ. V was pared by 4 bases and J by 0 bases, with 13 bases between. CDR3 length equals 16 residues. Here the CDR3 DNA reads TGTGCCAGCAGCTCCCCCCTGGGGGACTCCTACAATGAGCAGTTCTCC. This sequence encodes CASSSPLGDSYNEQFS.

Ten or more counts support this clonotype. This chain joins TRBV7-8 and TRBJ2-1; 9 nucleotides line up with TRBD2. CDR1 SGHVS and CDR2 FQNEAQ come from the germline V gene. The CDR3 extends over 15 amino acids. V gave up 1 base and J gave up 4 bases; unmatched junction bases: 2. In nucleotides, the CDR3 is TGTGCCAGCAGCTTAGTTCTAGCGGGGTACAATGAGCAGTTCTTC. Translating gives CASSLVLAGYNEQFF.

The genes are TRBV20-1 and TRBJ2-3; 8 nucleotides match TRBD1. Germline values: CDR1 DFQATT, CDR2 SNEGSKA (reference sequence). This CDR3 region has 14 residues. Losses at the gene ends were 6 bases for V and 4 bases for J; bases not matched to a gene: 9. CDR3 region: CSAIGQGSPDTQYF. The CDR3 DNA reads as TGCAGTGCAATCGGACAGGGAAGCCCAGATACGCAGTATTTT.

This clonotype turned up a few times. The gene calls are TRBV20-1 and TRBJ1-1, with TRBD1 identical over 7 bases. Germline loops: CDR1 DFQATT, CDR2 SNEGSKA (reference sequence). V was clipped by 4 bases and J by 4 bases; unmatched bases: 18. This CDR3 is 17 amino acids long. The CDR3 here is CSATAGQPGKWGTEAFF. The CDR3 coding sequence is TGCAGTGCTACGGCGGGACAGCCGGGAAAGTGGGGCACTGAAGCTTTCTTT.

CDR3 sequence: CASGLGQGTEAFF. The CDR3 DNA reads TGTGCTAGTGGTTTGGGACAGGGGACTGAAGCTTTCTTT. This sequence joins TRBV12-5 and TRBJ1-1; 8 positions match TRBD1. V gave up 1 base and J gave up 5 bases; unmatched junction bases: 0. The germline V gene encodes CDR1 LGHNT and CDR2 FRNRAP. CDR3 length: 13 residues.